The clone carrying this T cell receptor beta chain was detected only a few times. As yet, its antigen is unknown. The data were obtained in a study of cytomegalovirus exposure and HLA in healthy donors. Across the study: Earlier work reported approximately 110 million unique TCR beta sequences from 150 million to 200 million T cells.

Looked up from germline, CDR1 is ENHRY and CDR2 is SYGVKD. V lost 3 bases to trimming and J lost 10 bases; unmatched junction nucleotides: 10. CDR3 length: 16 residues. PCR primers comprised 60 Vbeta and 13 Jbeta primers. The method was immunoSEQ multiplex PCR; TCRdb's version includes in-frame clones alone and lacks a portion of them. The sample yields more than 120,000 clones, about four fifths seen once. Notes on the study in general: Earlier analysis yielded a pattern in which most TCR beta V segments were productive about 87% or about 30% of the time. An apparent linkage of common viral pathogens to several of the most significant clusters emerged in a later analysis. About 150 TCR beta chains were listed as cytomegalovirus-associated.

The genes are TRBV10-3 and TRBJ2-1; TRBD2 aligns across 12 bases. The clonotype was recovered from a male donor in good health and CMV-seronegative. Input material: PBMCs. CDR3 sequence: CAISEPSGRARQEQFF. The CDR3 DNA sequence: TGTGCCATCAGTGAACCTAGCGGGAGGGCCAGGCAGGAGCAGTTCTTC.